This T cell receptor (beta chain) was found in a study of molecular identifiers for immune sequencing clone quantification. Study context: Replicate RNA from about 19,000 or 110,000 naive CD8 T cells formed five aliquots; four were sequenced. Study-wide results and limits: Clone sizes could be underestimated for highly expanded clones when identical TCR molecules share a barcode.

This CDR3 comprises 15 residues. The V gene's germline CDR1 is SGHRS and CDR2 YFSETQ. Unmatched junction bases numbered 6, after V lost 4 bases and J lost 2 bases. TCRdb itself ran the PCR reads through MiXCR, one entry per CDR3 protein. The sample lists 460,000 or so distinct CDR3 sequences; about 25% were seen once. In regard to this clonotype: Its antigen is not known.

Sorted inputs of about 20,000 to 1,000,000 cells, with 10%, 30% or 50% RNA, yielded naive CD8 libraries. Sorted naive CD8 T cells were those defined as CD8+CD4-CCR7+CD45RA+. The origin of this receptor is a human donor in good health. Some libraries in this study had Jurkat cell RNA spiked in. V usage is TRBV5-1 and J usage is TRBJ2-7; 10 nucleotides match TRBD1. Sequencing used naive CD8+ T cells from blood, with Jurkat cell RNA spiked in. As for subset: FACS-sorted CD8+CD4-CCR7+CD45RA+ naive T cells. The CDR3 region has the DNA TGCGCCAGCAGCCACCGGGACAGGGGCACCTACGAGCAGTACTTC. Translation gives CASSHRDRGTYEQYF.